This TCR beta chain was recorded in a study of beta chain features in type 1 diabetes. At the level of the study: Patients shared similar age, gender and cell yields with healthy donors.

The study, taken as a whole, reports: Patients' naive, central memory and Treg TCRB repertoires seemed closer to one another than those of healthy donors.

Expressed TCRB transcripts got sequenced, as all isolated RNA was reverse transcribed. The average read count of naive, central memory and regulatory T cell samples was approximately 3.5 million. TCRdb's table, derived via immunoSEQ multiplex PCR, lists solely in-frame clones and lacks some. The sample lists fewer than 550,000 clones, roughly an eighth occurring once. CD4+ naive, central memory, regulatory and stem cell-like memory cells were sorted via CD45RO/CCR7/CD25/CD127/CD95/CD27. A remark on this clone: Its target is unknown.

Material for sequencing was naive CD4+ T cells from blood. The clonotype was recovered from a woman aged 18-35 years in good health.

The CDR3 sequence is CATFGVRYGYTF. CDR3 nucleotide sequence: TGTGCCACCTTTGGTGTGCGCTATGGCTACACCTTC. This chain joins TRBV7-2 and TRBJ1-2; unclear D gene. Per germline, CDR1 SGHTA and CDR2 FQGNSA. The CDR3 loop spans 12 amino acids. Trimming pared 10 bases from V and 4 bases from J, leaving 13 bases between.